This T cell receptor (beta chain) is from a study of T cells in Graves' hyperthyroidism and ophthalmopathy. Findings and caveats of the study: Ophthalmopathy onset followed model prediction by a median approximately 6.2 months.

Comments on this clonotype: As yet, its antigen is unknown.

Germline lookup yields CDR1 SGHVS and CDR2 FNYEAQ. The CDR3 is 14 amino acids. V dropped 4 bases and J dropped 7; count of bases not matched to a gene: 5. Amplification yielded TCR beta CDR3 regions, with RNA transcripts as the source. The TCR CDR3 first-round RT-PCR relied on the HTBI primer set. TCRdb reanalysed the multiplex PCR reads using MiXCR and keeps one entry per CDR3 protein. The sample records around 600,000 distinct CDR3 sequences, about 45% being singletons. The sequence derives from an adult man with Graves' disease, either hyperthyroidism or ophthalmopathy (not recorded which). This chain connects TRBV7-6 to TRBJ1-4, with 8 bases fitting TRBD1. Sequenced: peripheral blood or thyroid tissue (not recorded which). The CDR3 sequence is CASSSTTGAEKLFF. DNA for the CDR3: TGTGCCAGCAGCTCAACGACAGGGGCTGAAAAACTGTTTTTT.